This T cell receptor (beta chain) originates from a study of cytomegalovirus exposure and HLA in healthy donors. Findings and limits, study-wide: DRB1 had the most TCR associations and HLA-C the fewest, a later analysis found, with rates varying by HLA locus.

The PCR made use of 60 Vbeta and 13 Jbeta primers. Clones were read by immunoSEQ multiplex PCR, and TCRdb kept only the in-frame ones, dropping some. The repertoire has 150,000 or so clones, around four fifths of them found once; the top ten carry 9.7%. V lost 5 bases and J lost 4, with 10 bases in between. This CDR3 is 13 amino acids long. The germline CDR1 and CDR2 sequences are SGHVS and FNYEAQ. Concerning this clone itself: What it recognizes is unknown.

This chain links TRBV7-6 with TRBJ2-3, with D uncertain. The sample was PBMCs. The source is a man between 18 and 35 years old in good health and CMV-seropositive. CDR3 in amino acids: CASSATNSDTQYF. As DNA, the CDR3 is TGTGCCAGCAGCGCCACCAACTCAGATACGCAGTATTTT.